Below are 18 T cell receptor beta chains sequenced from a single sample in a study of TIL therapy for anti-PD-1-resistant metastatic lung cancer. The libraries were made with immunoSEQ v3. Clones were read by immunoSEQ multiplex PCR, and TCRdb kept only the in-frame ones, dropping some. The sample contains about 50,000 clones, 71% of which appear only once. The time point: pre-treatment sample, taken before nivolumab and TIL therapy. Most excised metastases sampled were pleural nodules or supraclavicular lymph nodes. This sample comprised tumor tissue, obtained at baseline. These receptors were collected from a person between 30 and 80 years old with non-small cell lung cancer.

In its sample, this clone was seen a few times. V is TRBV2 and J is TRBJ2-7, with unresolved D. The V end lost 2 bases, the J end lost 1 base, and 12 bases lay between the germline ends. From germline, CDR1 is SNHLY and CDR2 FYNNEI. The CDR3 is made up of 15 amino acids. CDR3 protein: CASSELPTRSYEQYF. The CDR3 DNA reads TGTGCCAGCAGTGAACTGCCTACCCGATCCTACGAGCAGTACTTC.

CDR3 coding DNA: TGTGCCAGCAGCGTTAGGGACTCCGGCGGGGAGCAGTTCTTC. Translation gives CASSVRDSGGEQFF. This chain joins TRBV9 and TRBJ2-1; D is perhaps TRBD2 (6 bases). The length of the CDR3 is 14 residues. V was cut by 2 bases and J by 10 bases, with 16 bases left in between. Germline CDR1 SGDLS, CDR2 YYNGEE. Full variable domain (rest looked up from reference TRBV9 and TRBJ2-1): DSGVTQTPKHLITATGQRVTLRCSPRSGDLSVYWYQQSLDQGLQFLIQYYNGEERAKGNILERFSAQQFPDLHSELNLSSLELGDSALYFCASSVRDSGGEQFFGPGTRLTVL.

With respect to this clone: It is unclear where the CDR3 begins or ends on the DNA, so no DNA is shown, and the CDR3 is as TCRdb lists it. The CDR3 protein is CASSFGSGSSNQPQHF. V gene TRBV12-1 combines with J gene TRBJ1-5. TRBV12-1 is an annotated pseudogene. The CDR3 totals 16 residues, both ends included.

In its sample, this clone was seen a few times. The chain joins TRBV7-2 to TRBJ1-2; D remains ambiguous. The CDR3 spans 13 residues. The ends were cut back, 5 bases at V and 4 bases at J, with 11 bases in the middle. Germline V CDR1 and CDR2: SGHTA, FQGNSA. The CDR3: CASSLSKLYGYTF. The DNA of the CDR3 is TGTGCCAGCAGCCTTTCGAAACTCTATGGCTACACCTTC.

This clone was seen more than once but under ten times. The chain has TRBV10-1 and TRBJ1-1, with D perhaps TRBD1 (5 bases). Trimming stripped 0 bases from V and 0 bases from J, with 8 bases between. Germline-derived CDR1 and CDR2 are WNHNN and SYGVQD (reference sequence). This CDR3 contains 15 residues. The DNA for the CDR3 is TGCGCCAGCAGTGAGTCGAGGGGCATGAACACTGAAGCTTTCTTT. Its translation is CASSESRGMNTEAFF.

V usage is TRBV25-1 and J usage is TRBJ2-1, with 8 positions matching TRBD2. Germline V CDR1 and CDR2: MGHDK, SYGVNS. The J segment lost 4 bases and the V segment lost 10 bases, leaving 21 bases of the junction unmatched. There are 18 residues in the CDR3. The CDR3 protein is CATGGAGWGSFRYNEQFF. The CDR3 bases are TGTGCCACGGGAGGGGCGGGATGGGGATCGTTCAGGTACAATGAGCAGTTCTTC.

This CDR3 reads CASSQGQGLGVNTEAFF. The DNA of the CDR3 is TGCGCCAGCAGCCAGGGGCAGGGCCTGGGGGTTAACACTGAAGCTTTCTTT. The genes are TRBV4-3 and TRBJ1-1; a weak D match, TRBD1 (5 bases). The V and J ends lost 3 bases and 2 bases respectively, with 19 bases between them. In germline, CDR1 is LGHNA, CDR2 YSLEER. The CDR3 sequence is 17 residues long.

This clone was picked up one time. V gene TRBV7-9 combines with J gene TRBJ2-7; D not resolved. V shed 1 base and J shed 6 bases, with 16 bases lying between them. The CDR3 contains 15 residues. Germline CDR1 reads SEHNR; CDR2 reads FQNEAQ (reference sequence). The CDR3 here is CASSLGPDIPGEQYF. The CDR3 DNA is TGTGCCAGCAGCTTAGGGCCCGACATACCCGGCGAGCAGTACTTC.

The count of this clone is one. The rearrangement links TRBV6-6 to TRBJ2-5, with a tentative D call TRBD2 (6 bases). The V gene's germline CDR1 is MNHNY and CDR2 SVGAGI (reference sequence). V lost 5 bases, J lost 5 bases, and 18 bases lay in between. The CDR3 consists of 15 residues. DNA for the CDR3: TGTGCCAGCAGTCCTTGGGGGGACCCAGGGGAGACCCAGTACTTC. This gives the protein CASSPWGDPGETQYF.

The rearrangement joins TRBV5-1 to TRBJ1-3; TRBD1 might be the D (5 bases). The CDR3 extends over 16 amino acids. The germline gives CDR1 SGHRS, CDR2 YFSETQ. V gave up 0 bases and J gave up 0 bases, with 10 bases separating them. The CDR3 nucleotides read TGCGCCAGCAGCTTGGGGGGGAGTAGCTCTGGAAACACCATATATTTT. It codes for CASSLGGSSSGNTIYF.

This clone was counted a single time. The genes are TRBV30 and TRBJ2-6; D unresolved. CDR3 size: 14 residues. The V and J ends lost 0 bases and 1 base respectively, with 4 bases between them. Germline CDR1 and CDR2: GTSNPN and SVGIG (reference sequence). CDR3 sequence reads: CAWSVASGANVLTF. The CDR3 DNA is TGTGCCTGGAGTGTCGCGTCTGGGGCCAACGTCCTGACTTTC.

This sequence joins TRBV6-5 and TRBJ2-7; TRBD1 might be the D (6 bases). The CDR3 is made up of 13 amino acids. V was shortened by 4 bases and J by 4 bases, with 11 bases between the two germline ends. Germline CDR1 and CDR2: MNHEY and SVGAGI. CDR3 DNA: TGTGCCAGCAGTTTAACGACAGGTTACGAGCAGTACTTC. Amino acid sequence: CASSLTTGYEQYF.

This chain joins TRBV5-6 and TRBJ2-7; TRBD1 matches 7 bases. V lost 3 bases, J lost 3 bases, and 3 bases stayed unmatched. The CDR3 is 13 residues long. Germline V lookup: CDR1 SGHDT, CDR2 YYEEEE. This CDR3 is CASSWTGRYEQYF. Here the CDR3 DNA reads TGTGCCAGCAGCTGGACAGGCCGCTACGAGCAGTACTTC.

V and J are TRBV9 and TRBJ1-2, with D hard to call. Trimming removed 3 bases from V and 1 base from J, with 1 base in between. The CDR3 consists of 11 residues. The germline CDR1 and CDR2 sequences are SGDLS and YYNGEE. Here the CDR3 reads CASSDNYGYTF. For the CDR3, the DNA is TGTGCCAGCAGCGATAACTATGGCTACACCTTC. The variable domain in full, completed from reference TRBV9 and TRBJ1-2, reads DSGVTQTPKHLITATGQRVTLRCSPRSGDLSVYWYQQSLDQGLQFLIQYYNGEERAKGNILERFSAQQFPDLHSELNLSSLELGDSALYFCASSDNYGYTFGSGTRLTVV.

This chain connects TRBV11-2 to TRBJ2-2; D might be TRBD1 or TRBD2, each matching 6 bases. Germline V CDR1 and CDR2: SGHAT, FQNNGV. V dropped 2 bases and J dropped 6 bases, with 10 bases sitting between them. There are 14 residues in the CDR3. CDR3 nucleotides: TGTGCCAGCAGCTTATGGGGGGCGGCCGGGGAGCTGTTTTTT. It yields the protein CASSLWGAAGELFF.

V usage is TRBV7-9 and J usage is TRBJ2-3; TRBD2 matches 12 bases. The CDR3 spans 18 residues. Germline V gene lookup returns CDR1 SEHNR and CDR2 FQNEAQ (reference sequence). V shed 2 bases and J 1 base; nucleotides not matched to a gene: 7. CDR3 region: CASSLRPSGGDGTDTQYF. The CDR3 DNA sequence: TGTGCCAGCAGCTTACGACCTAGCGGGGGGGACGGCACAGATACGCAGTATTTT.

The CDR3 protein is CASSNLGGYYGYTF. DNA of the CDR3: TGCGCCAGCAGCAATCTAGGAGGTTACTATGGCTACACCTTC. The chain recombines TRBV4-3 with TRBJ1-2; unclear D gene. This CDR3 spans 14 amino acids. Germline lookup yields CDR1 LGHNA and CDR2 YSLEER. The V and J ends lost 5 bases and 3 bases respectively, with 13 bases between them.

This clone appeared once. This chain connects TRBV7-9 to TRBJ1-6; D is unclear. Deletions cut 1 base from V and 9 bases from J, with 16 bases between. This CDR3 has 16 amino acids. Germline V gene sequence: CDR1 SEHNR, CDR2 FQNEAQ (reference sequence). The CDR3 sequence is CASSLVVGVGGSPLHF. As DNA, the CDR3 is TGTGCCAGCAGCTTAGTGGTCGGCGTCGGAGGTTCACCCCTCCACTTT.